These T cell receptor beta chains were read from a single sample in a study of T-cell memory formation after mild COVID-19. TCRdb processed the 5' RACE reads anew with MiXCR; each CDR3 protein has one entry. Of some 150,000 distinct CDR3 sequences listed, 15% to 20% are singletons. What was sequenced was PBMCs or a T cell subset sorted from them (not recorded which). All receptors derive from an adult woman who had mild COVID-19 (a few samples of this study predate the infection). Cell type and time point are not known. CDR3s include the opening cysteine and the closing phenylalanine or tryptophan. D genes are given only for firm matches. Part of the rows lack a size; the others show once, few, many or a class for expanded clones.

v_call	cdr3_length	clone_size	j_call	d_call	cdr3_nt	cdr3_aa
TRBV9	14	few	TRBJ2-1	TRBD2	TGTGCCAGCAGCGTAAGGACTAGCGGCAATGAGCAGTTCTTC	CASSVRTSGNEQFF
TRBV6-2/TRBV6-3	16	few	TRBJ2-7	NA	TGTGCCAGCAGTTACCCCCCCACGGGAGACCCCTACGAGCAGTACTTC	CASSYPPTGDPYEQYF
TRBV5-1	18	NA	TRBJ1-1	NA	TGCGCCAGCAGCGGATTGGGGACACTTAAACTAATGAACACTGAAGCTTTCTTT	CASSGLGTLKLMNTEAFF
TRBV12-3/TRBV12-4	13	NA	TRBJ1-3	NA	TGTGCCTCAAAAAGGAATTCTGGAAACACCATATATTTT	CASKRNSGNTIYF
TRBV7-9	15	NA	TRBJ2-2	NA	TGTGCCAGCAGCTTAGGGGCCGCTAACACCGGGGAGCTGTTTTTT	CASSLGAANTGELFF
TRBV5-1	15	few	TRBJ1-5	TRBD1	TGCGCCAGCAGCTTGGCCGGACAGGGGGGACAGCCCCAGCATTTT	CASSLAGQGGQPQHF
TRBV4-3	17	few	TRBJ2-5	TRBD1	TGCGCCAGCAGCCAAGCCCACACATCGACAGGGGGAGAGACCCAGTACTTC	CASSQAHTSTGGETQYF
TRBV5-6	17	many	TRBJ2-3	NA	TGTGCCAGCAGCTTGGCCCACCGGTTCACCGGCACAGATACGCAGTATTTT	CASSLAHRFTGTDTQYF
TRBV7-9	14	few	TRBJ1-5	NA	TGTGCCAGCGGGAGAGGAGATAGCAATCAGCCCCAGCATTTT	CASGRGDSNQPQHF
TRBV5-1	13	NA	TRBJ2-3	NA	TGCGCCAGCAGCGCGGATGGGGAACGGAGTCCCGATTTT	CASSADGERSPDF
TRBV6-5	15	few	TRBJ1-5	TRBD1	TGTGCCAGCAGTCTTGGACAGGGGGAGAATCAGCCCCAGCATTTT	CASSLGQGENQPQHF
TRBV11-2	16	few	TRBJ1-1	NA	TGTGCCAGCAGCCGTCGGATGGGATTAGCGAACACTGAAGCTTTCTTT	CASSRRMGLANTEAFF
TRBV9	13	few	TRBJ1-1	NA	TGTGCCAGCAGCTCTCAAATGAACACTGAAGCTTTCTTT	CASSSQMNTEAFF
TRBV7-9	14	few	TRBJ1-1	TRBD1	TGTGCCAGCGGGCCTACAGGGGCGCCCATTGAAGCTTTCTTT	CASGPTGAPIEAFF
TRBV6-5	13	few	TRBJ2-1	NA	TGTGCCAGCAGTTACGAAAGGGGGCGCGGGGAGTTCTTC	CASSYERGRGEFF
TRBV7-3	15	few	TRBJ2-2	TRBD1	TGTGCCAGCAGCCCGACGGGACAGGGTTCCGGGGAGCTGTTTTTT	CASSPTGQGSGELFF
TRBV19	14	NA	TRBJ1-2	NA	TGTGCCAGTAGCACGGGGGGGGACCACTATGGCTACACCTTC	CASSTGGDHYGYTF
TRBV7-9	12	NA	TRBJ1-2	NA	TGTGCCAGCAGCTTGTCCCTGGAAGGCTACACCTTC	CASSLSLEGYTF
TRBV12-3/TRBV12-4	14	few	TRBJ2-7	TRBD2	TGTGCCAGCAGTTTTTTTGCGGGAGCCCACGAGCAGTACTTC	CASSFFAGAHEQYF
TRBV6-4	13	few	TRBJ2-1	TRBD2	TGTGCCAGCAGTGTGGATAGCGGGGCTGAGCAGTTCTTC	CASSVDSGAEQFF
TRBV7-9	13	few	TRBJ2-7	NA	TGTGCCAGCACCCCTCCAAGCTCCTACGAGCAGTACTTC	CASTPPSSYEQYF
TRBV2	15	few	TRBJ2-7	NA	TGTGCCAGCAGTGGGCGATTAGGGTACTCCTACGAGCAGTACTTC	CASSGRLGYSYEQYF
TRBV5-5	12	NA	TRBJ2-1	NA	TGTGCCAGCAGCGTGAACCGTCGAGAGCAGTTCTTC	CASSVNRREQFF
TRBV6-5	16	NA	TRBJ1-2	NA	TGTGCCAGCAGTTACGGAGGCAACGGGCCGATCTATGGCTACACCTTC	CASSYGGNGPIYGYTF
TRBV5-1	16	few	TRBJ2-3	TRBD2	TGCGCCAGCAGCTTGGGACTAGCGGGAGTTGCAGATACGCAGTATTTT	CASSLGLAGVADTQYF
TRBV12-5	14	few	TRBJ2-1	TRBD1	TGTGCTGCAGGTCCCGGGACAGGGATCAATGAGCAGTTCTTC	CAAGPGTGINEQFF
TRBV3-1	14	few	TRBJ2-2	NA	TGTGCCAGCAGCCAAGGGACAGCAATCGGGGAGCTGTTTTTT	CASSQGTAIGELFF
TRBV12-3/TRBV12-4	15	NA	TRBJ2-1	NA	TGTGCCAGCACCTCAGCGGTGGGACGAACCAATGAGCAGTTCTTC	CASTSAVGRTNEQFF
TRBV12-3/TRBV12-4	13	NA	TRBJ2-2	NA	TGTGCCAGCAGACAGGGCGAGGCCGGGGAGCTGTTTTTT	CASRQGEAGELFF
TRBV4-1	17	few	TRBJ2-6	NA	TGCGCCAGCAGCCAAGCCCAACAGCTCCCTGGGGCCAACGTCCTGACTTTC	CASSQAQQLPGANVLTF
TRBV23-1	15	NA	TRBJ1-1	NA	TGCGCCAGCAGTCAATCCCAGGAGCTGAACACTGAAGCTTTCTTT	CASSQSQELNTEAFF
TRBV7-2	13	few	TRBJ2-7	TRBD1	TGTGCCAGCAGCCGTGACAGGGATGGCGAGCAGTACTTC	CASSRDRDGEQYF
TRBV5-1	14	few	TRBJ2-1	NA	TGCGCCAGCAACCTCGGGTCGCCCGACAATGAGCAGTTCTTC	CASNLGSPDNEQFF
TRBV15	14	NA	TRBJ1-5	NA	TGTGCCACCAGCGCCCGAACGACGGGTCAGCCCCAGCATTTT	CATSARTTGQPQHF
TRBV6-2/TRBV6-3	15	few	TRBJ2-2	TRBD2	TGTGCCAGCAGCTCCGCGTCGGGGGGAACCGGGGAGCTGTTTTTT	CASSSASGGTGELFF
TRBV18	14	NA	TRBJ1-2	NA	TGTGCCAGCTCACCGCCACGGTTTAACTATGGCTACACCTTC	CASSPPRFNYGYTF
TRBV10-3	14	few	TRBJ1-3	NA	TGTGCCATCAGTGAAGAGGGGAAGGGAAACACCATATATTTT	CAISEEGKGNTIYF
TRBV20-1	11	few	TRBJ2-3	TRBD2	TGCAGTGCGAAAGGACTAGCGGGACTTCGTTTT	CSAKGLAGLRF
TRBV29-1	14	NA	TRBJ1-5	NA	TGCAGCGTGTCGGGGGAGGTCGGCAATCAGCCCCAGCATTTT	CSVSGEVGNQPQHF
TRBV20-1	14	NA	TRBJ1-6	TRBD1	TGCAGTGCTAGAGATCCGGGACAGTCGAAACCCCTCCACTTT	CSARDPGQSKPLHF
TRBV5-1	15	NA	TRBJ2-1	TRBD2	TGCGCCAGCAGGAGCGGGAACCCTTATTACAATGAGCAGTTCTTC	CASRSGNPYYNEQFF
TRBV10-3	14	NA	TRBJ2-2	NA	TGTGCCATCAGTATGGGGACGGTCACCGGGGAGCTGTTTTTT	CAISMGTVTGELFF
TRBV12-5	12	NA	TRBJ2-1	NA	TGTGCTAGTGGTTTGCTAGGATGGGGGCAGTTCTTC	CASGLLGWGQFF
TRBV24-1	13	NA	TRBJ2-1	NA	TGTGCCACCGTGGGGTGGGCGAGCGCTGAGCAGTTCTTC	CATVGWASAEQFF
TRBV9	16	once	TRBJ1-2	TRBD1	TGTGCCAGCAGCGCCGACCCCGGGACAGGGGACCATGGCTACACCTTC	CASSADPGTGDHGYTF